These T cell receptor beta chains were read from a single sample in a study of glioma-infiltrating T cells. TCRdb processed the multiplex PCR reads anew with MiXCR; each CDR3 protein has one entry. The sample lists about 89,000 distinct CDR3 sequences; about 25% were seen once. Sequenced sample: glioma tissue, nonneoplastic brain tissue, or PBMCs (not recorded which). These receptor sequences come from a human donor with low-grade glioma or glioblastoma, undergoing nonglioma brain surgery, or in good health (not recorded which). CDR3s include the opening cysteine and the closing phenylalanine or tryptophan.

v_call cdr3_aa
TRBV7-6 CASSPRQGAMRAFF
TRBV27 CASSLAPTGGLPGTDTQYF
TRBV2 CASSEHGNYGYTF
TRBV20-1 CSARAQGLTEAFF
TRBV7-9 CASSMGLAETDTQYF
TRBV12-3/TRBV12-4 CASSLGFGNQPQHF
TRBV27 CASSPLPSGGPGELFF
TRBV29-1 CSVDSGLNTEAFF
TRBV20-1 CSAADSGGNYEQYF
TRBV7-6 CASSAIQGAGNTIYF
TRBV5-1 CASSYAQVRQETQYF
TRBV27 CVSNKDRMNTEAFF
TRBV6-6 CASSYASGGGTDTQYF
TRBV12-3/TRBV12-4 CASRSGGLKTQYF
TRBV7-9 CASSLFGLAGVREQFF
TRBV6-1 CASSWRGLGEKLFF
TRBV10-1 CASSHGREETQYF
TRBV6-6 CTSRRARRGTDTQYF
TRBV19 CATTPPGQGNTGELFF
TRBV20-1 CSARWSYEQYF
TRBV5-6 CASSLGSVLYNEQFF
TRBV3-1 CASKVPRGTKAFF
TRBV12-3/TRBV12-4 CASSLTQANEQFF
TRBV7-9 CASSLGRIETQYF
TRBV6-2/TRBV6-3 CASSQGHENTEAFF
TRBV28 CASSLAGGSDTQYF
TRBV20-1 CSARDRGLLHF
TRBV14 CASSQDFPLARETQYF
TRBV2 CASSALGRQGDQPQHF
TRBV7-2 CASGGGVSDTQYF
TRBV20-1 CSASVSDTQYF
TRBV2 CASSEIEVYEQYF
TRBV10-3 CAINEGQGSGNTIYF
TRBV5-4 CASSLGLADYNEQFF
TRBV6-2/TRBV6-3 CASMRDLDSPLHF
TRBV27 CASSFRTSATDTQYF
TRBV20-1 CSACQTGSLGYTF
TRBV7-2 CASSLGPSAGEQYF
TRBV18 CASSLDEGNEQFF
TRBV18 CASSLGTQNTEAFF
TRBV10-1 CASSGSRTTYNEQFF
TRBV27 CASSLTSAKTQYF
TRBV27 CASSQQGRTEAFF
TRBV7-9 CASSQGQLSGNTIYF
TRBV14 CASSQLSRETQYF
TRBV7-9 CASTARTYGYTF
TRBV4-2 CASSQDWKRTETQYF
TRBV7-7 CASSFSYNEQFF
TRBV6-2/TRBV6-3 CASSARAPSYNEQFF
TRBV5-4 CASSRITGSPRTDTQYF
TRBV3-1 CASSQHGTATDTQYF
TRBV7-9 CASRAASGGEQFF